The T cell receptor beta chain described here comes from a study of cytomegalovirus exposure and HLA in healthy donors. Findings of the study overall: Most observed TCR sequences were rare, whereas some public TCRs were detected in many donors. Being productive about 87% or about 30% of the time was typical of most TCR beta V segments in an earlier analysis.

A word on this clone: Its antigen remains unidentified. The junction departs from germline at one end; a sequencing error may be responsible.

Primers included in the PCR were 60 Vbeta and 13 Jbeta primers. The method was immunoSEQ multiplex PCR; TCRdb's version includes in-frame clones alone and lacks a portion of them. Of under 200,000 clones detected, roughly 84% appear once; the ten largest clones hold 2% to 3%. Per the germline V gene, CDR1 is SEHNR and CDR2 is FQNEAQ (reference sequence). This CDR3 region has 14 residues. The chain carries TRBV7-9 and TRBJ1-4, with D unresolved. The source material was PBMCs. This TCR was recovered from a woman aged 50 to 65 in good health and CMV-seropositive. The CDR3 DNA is TGTTCCAGCAGCCCCCAAGCGATGGGTGAAAAACTGTTTTTT. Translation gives CSSSPQAMGEKLFF.